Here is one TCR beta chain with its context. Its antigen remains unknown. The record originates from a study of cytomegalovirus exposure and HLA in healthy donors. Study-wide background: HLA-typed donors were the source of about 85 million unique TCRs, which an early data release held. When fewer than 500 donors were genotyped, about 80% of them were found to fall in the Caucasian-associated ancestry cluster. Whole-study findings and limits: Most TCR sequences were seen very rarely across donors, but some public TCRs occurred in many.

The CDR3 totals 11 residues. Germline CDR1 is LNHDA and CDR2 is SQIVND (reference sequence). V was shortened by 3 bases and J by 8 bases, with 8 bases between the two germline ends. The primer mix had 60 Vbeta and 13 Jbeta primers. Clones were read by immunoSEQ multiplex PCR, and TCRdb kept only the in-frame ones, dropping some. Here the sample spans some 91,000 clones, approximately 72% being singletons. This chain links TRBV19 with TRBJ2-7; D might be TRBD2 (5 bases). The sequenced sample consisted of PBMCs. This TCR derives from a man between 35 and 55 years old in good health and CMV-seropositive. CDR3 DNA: TGTGCCAGTAGTATCGGAGGCAAGCAGTACTTC. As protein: CASSIGGKQYF.